This entry is about one T cell receptor (beta chain). Its antigen is unidentified. PCR involved 60 Vbeta and 13 Jbeta primers. Produced via immunoSEQ multiplex PCR; TCRdb's table is partial and in-frame only. The table records about 120,000 clones, roughly 83% of them present only once. These data come from a study of cytomegalovirus exposure and HLA in healthy donors. Broader study findings: Information on immune exposure was restricted to one variable (CMV serostatus). Roughly uniform depth of sequencing across donors was assumed in presence/absence analyses. A later analysis linked about 17,000 TCR beta sequences to HLA alleles at 0.05 false discovery rate.

Input material: PBMCs. The sequence was collected from a man aged 18-30 years in good health and CMV-seronegative.

The CDR3 DNA sequence: TGTGCCAGTAGCCCCACACTAGGTTCCCACAATGAGCAGTTCTTC. Encoded protein: CASSPTLGSHNEQFF. The rearrangement links TRBV19 to TRBJ2-1; TRBD2 might be the D (5 bases). This CDR3 has 15 amino acids. Germline CDR1 reads LNHDA; CDR2 reads SQIVND (reference sequence). The V gene lost 6 bases and the J gene lost 5 bases, with 17 bases spanning the gap.